Below, 20 T cell receptor beta chains from the same sample are listed, as sequenced in a study of cytomegalovirus exposure and HLA in healthy donors. PCR used 60 Vbeta primers and 13 Jbeta primers. The repertoire was sequenced with immunoSEQ multiplex PCR; TCRdb's copy has only in-frame clones and lacks some. The sample yields around 170,000 clones, less than 90% seen once. Sequencing used PBMCs. The source is a boy under 10 years old in good health and CMV-seronegative.

This clone was seen a handful of times. The chain has TRBV15 and TRBJ1-5, with a weak D call TRBD1 (6 bases). This CDR3 comprises 13 residues. Trimming took 2 bases from V and 8 from J, leaving 10 bases between them. Germline CDR1 reads LNHNV; CDR2 reads YYDKDF (reference sequence). The CDR3 loop is CATSRLGGEPQHF. In DNA form, the CDR3 reads TGTGCCACCAGCAGATTAGGGGGGGAGCCCCAGCATTTT.

The sample holds one count of this clone. The rearrangement joins TRBV11-2 to TRBJ2-3; TRBD1 matches at 8 bases. The germline V gene has CDR1 SGHAT and CDR2 FQNNGV. With V trimmed by 1 base and J by 9 bases, 9 bases remained unmatched. CDR3 size: 15 residues. The CDR3 loop reads CASSLAGQGRETQYF. The CDR3 nucleotides read TGTGCCAGCAGCTTAGCCGGACAGGGTCGGGAAACGCAGTATTTT.

The CDR3 spells CASSVQLTYSGNTIYF. DNA of the CDR3: TGTGCCAGTAGTGTACAGCTTACCTACTCTGGAAACACCATATATTTT. The chain employs TRBV19 and TRBJ1-3; D gene unclear. The V and J ends lost 5 bases and 0 bases respectively, with 14 bases between them. The CDR3 sequence is 16 residues long. From germline, CDR1 is LNHDA and CDR2 SQIVND (reference sequence).

The rearrangement joins TRBV29-1 to TRBJ2-3; TRBD2 matches 11 bases. The V gene's germline CDR1 is SQVTM and CDR2 ANQGSEA. CDR3 length: 17 amino acids. The V gene end was trimmed by 1 base and the J gene end by 0 bases; junction bases not matched to a gene: 6. The chain's CDR3 is CSVEGAGTSGSTDTQYF. CDR3 coding DNA: TGCAGCGTTGAAGGTGCCGGGACTAGCGGTAGCACAGATACGCAGTATTTT.

This clone occurred a few times. The chain recombines TRBV4-1 with TRBJ1-1; possible D gene TRBD1, 5 bases. Germline CDR1 reads MGHRA; CDR2 reads YSYEKL. Trimming left V 2 bases short and J 6 bases short, with 16 bases between. This CDR3 region has 15 residues. The CDR3 DNA reads as TGCGCCAGCAGCCAATCAAGGGGCGCGACCGCTGAAGCTTTCTTT. This sequence encodes CASSQSRGATAEAFF.

This clone was recorded a few times. The chain carries TRBV6-5 and TRBJ1-3; no clear D. CDR1 and CDR2 from the germline V gene are MNHEY and SVGAGI. Deletions cut 2 bases from V and 1 base from J, with 6 bases between. The CDR3 spans 14 residues. The CDR3 is CASSYQQSGNTIYF. As DNA, the CDR3 is TGTGCCAGCAGTTACCAACAATCTGGAAACACCATATATTTT.

The V and J genes are TRBV7-6 and TRBJ2-1, with D perhaps TRBD2 (6 bases). Trimming left V 2 bases short and J 9 bases short, with 17 bases between. CDR1 SGHVS and CDR2 FNYEAQ come from the germline V gene. The CDR3 runs 15 residues. The chain's CDR3 is CASSLLASELGEQFF. CDR3 DNA sequence: TGTGCCAGCAGCTTACTAGCGTCGGAGTTAGGTGAGCAGTTCTTC.

The chain recombines TRBV20-1 with TRBJ1-3; D not certain. This CDR3 spans 11 amino acids. The germline V gene has CDR1 DFQATT and CDR2 SNEGSKA (reference sequence). Trimming pared 6 bases from V and 4 bases from J, leaving 7 bases between. The CDR3 protein is CSANQGNTIYF. The CDR3 region has the DNA TGCAGTGCAAATCAGGGAAACACCATATATTTT.

The chain joins TRBV5-1 to TRBJ2-5; D is perhaps TRBD2 (5 bases). V was cut by 3 bases and J by 2 bases, with 14 bases left in between. Germline CDR1 reads SGHRS; CDR2 reads YFSETQ. This CDR3 contains 15 residues. The CDR3: CASSSDSVSQETQYF. The CDR3 coding sequence is TGCGCCAGCAGCTCGGATAGCGTATCGCAAGAGACCCAGTACTTC.

A few counts support this clone. This chain connects TRBV5-4 to TRBJ1-4; 7 bases line up with TRBD1. Trimming took 0 bases from V and 7 from J; bases not matched to a gene: 12. The CDR3 has 17 residues. Germline values: CDR1 SGHNT, CDR2 YYREEE (reference sequence). As DNA, the CDR3 is TGTGCCAGCAGCTTGGCCCCTGGACAGGTCTGGGGTGAAAAACTGTTTTTT. It specifies CASSLAPGQVWGEKLFF. Together with reference TRBV5-4 and TRBJ1-4, the CDR3 gives the full variable domain: ETGVTQSPTHLIKTRGQQVTLRCSSQSGHNTVSWYQQALGQGPQFIFQYYREEENGRGNFPPRFSGLQFPNYSSELNVNALELDDSALYLCASSLAPGQVWGEKLFFGSGTQLSVL.

V is TRBV10-1 and J is TRBJ2-5; perhaps TRBD1 as D (5 bases). The DNA end lines up better with TRBJ2-7; the J call may be wrong. Germline CDR1 and CDR2: WNHNN and SYGVQD (reference sequence). This CDR3 comprises 15 residues. The CDR3 here is CASSPAQGNSYEQYF. In DNA form, the CDR3 reads TGCGCCAGCAGTCCAGCGCAGGGAAACTCCTACGAGCAGTACTTC.

The V call is TRBV5-4, the J call TRBJ1-2, with a possible D match to TRBD1 (6 bases). CDR1 and CDR2 from the germline V gene are SGHNT and YYREEE (reference sequence). The CDR3 is made up of 14 amino acids. With 5 bases removed from V and 3 bases from J, the gap between germline ends came to 14 bases. CDR3 DNA sequence: TGTGCCAGCAGTAACGCCGGACAGTACTATGGCTACACCTTC. Residues: CASSNAGQYYGYTF. The whole variable domain, filled in from reference TRBV5-4 and TRBJ1-2, reads ETGVTQSPTHLIKTRGQQVTLRCSSQSGHNTVSWYQQALGQGPQFIFQYYREEENGRGNFPPRFSGLQFPNYSSELNVNALELDDSALYLCASSNAGQYYGYTFGSGTRLTVV.

This chain links TRBV6-6 with TRBJ1-2, with D maybe TRBD1 (5 bases). There are 12 residues in the CDR3. The germline CDR1 and CDR2 sequences are MNHNY and SVGAGI (reference sequence). V dropped 6 bases and J dropped 5 bases, with 10 bases sitting between them. The CDR3 DNA reads TGTGCCAGCAGCCTGACAGATTATGGCTACACCTTC. Its protein product is CASSLTDYGYTF.

The V and J genes are TRBV4-1 and TRBJ2-2; possibly TRBD1 for D (6 bases). Germline V gives CDR1 MGHRA, CDR2 YSYEKL. This CDR3 contains 18 residues. Trimming pared 0 bases from V and 0 bases from J, leaving 14 bases between. The CDR3 here is CASSQDLGTTTNTGELFF. DNA of the CDR3: TGCGCCAGCAGCCAAGATCTGGGGACAACCACGAACACCGGGGAGCTGTTTTTT.

This chain uses TRBV11-2 with TRBJ2-3; 8 bases map to TRBD1. V lost 1 base to trimming and J lost 4 bases; unmatched junction nucleotides: 7. CDR3 length: 16 residues. Germline V CDR1 and CDR2: SGHAT, FQNNGV. CDR3 amino acids: CASSLGVRGRADTQYF. CDR3 in DNA: TGTGCCAGCAGCTTAGGGGTCAGGGGGCGAGCAGATACGCAGTATTTT.

The chain uses TRBV19 and TRBJ1-5; 8 bases align to TRBD1. CDR3 size: 18 residues. The V gene's germline CDR1 is LNHDA and CDR2 SQIVND (reference sequence). After removal of 4 bases from V and 0 bases from J, the junction contained 11 bases not matched to a gene. CDR3 bases: TGTGCCAGTAGTAGAAGGACAGGGCTTACGTATAGCAATCAGCCCCAGCATTTT. Translated: CASSRRTGLTYSNQPQHF.

This clone was counted between two and nine times. The chain uses TRBV2 and TRBJ1-1; unclear D gene. V dropped 3 bases and J dropped 0 bases, with 8 bases sitting between them. The CDR3 length is 14 residues. The germline CDR1 and CDR2 sequences are SNHLY and FYNNEI. DNA of the CDR3: TGTGCCAGCAGTGACCGGGGAATGAACACTGAAGCTTTCTTT. Its translation: CASSDRGMNTEAFF.

This CDR3 is CASRADGERRVHEQYF. The CDR3 DNA is TGTGCCAGCAGAGCAGACGGAGAGCGCAGGGTGCATGAGCAGTACTTC. The chain recombines TRBV27 with TRBJ2-7, with D possibly being TRBD1 (5 bases). V was pared by 6 bases and J by 7 bases, with 25 bases between. Per germline, CDR1 MNHEY and CDR2 SMNVEV (reference sequence). CDR3 length: 16 residues.

The gene calls are TRBV6-5 and TRBJ2-5; D might be TRBD2 (6 bases). The germline V gene encodes CDR1 MNHEY and CDR2 SVGAGI. The CDR3 has 13 residues. V shed 7 bases and J shed 2 bases, with 11 bases lying between them. The CDR3 sequence: CASTSGTQETQYF. For the CDR3, the DNA is TGTGCCAGCACCTCCGGGACTCAAGAGACCCAGTACTTC.

The CDR3 loop reads CASSGGTGDGYTF. The CDR3 DNA is TGTGCCAGTAGCGGGGGGACAGGGGATGGCTACACCTTC. V usage is TRBV19 and J usage is TRBJ1-2; TRBD1 aligns across 10 bases. J was trimmed by 6 bases and V by 6 bases; bases with no gene match: 4. This CDR3 has 13 residues. CDR1 LNHDA and CDR2 SQIVND come from the germline V gene (reference sequence). Full variable domain (outside the CDR3, taken from reference TRBV19 and TRBJ1-2): DGGITQSPKYLFRKEGQNVTLSCEQNLNHDAMYWYRQDPGQGLRLIYYSQIVNDFQKGDIAEGYSVSREKKESFPLTVTSAQKNPTAFYLCASSGGTGDGYTFGSGTRLTVV.